This T cell receptor beta chain was identified in a study of blood T cells in healthy people across ages. It was with a sample-barcoded 5' primer and a J-beta primer mix that a second PCR of roughly 6 to 12 cycles was run. TCRdb re-analysed the 5' RACE reads in MiXCR, keeping a single row per CDR3 protein. The table shows some 1.8 million distinct CDR3 sequences, with roughly two fifths occurring only once. Germline assignment: CDR1 SGHTA and CDR2 FQGNSA. V was pared by 6 bases and J by 7 bases, with 19 bases between. The CDR3 has 15 amino acids. V and J are TRBV7-2 and TRBJ2-1; D is possibly TRBD2 (7 bases). This sequence originates from a human donor in good health. Sequencing was done on a sample of blood. The chain's CDR3 is CASSPVWGGVNEQFF. The CDR3 nucleotides are TGTGCCAGCAGTCCCGTTTGGGGGGGCGTAAATGAGCAGTTCTTC.